This TCR beta chain comes out of a study of shared clonotypes between healthy human individuals. TCRdb's copy holds only in-frame clones and misses some; the assay was immunoSEQ multiplex PCR. Of around 2.5 million clones listed, more than 85% are singletons. V was cut by 6 bases and J by 1 base, with 16 bases left in between. Looked up from germline, CDR1 is MNHNY and CDR2 is SVGAGI (reference sequence). There are 16 residues in the CDR3. The sequenced material came from naive CD4+ T cells from PBMCs. Specified subset: CD45RA+ positively selected. This clonotype was sampled from a man between 18 and 29 years old in good health. Some clones in this sample may be carry-over from other donors' samples. The V gene is TRBV6-6, the J gene TRBJ1-3; D not certain. The CDR3 DNA reads TGTGCCAGCAGGGGTTCATTGTTCAAATCTGGAAACACCATATATTTT. Protein product: CASRGSLFKSGNTIYF.